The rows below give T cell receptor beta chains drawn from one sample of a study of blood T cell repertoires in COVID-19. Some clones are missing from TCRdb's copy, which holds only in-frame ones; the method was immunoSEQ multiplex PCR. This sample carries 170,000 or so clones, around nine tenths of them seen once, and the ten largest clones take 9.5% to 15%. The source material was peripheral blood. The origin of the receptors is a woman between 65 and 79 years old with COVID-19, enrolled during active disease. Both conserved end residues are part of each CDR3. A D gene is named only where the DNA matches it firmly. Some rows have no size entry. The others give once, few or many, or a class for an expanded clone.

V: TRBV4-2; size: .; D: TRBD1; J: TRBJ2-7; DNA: TGTGCCAGCAGCCAAAACAGGGGGGATCTACGCGAGCAGTACTTC; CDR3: CASSQNRGDLREQYF
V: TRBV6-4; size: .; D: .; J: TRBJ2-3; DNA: TGTGCCAGCAGTGAGACGGACCTAGCCGAGCAGTATTTT; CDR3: CASSETDLAEQYF
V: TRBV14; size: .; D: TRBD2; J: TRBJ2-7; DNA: TGTGCCAGCAGCCAAGAACGGCTAGCGGGAGCCCACGAGCAGTACTTC; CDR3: CASSQERLAGAHEQYF
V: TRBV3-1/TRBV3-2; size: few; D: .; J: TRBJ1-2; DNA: TGTGCCAGCAGCCAGGCCAGGGTGAGATATGGCTACACCTTC; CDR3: CASSQARVRYGYTF
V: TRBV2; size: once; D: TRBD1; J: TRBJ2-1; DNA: TGTGCCAGCAGTGAGAGGACAGGGGGCTACAATGAGCAGTTCTTC; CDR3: CASSERTGGYNEQFF
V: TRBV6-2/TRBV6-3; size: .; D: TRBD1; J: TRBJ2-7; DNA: TGTGCCAGCAGCCCGTACGGACAGGGCTCCTACGAGCAGTACTTC; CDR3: CASSPYGQGSYEQYF
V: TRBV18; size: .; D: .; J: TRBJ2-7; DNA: TGTGCCAGCTCACCAGCTAGCGCAACCTACGAGCAGTACTTC; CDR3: CASSPASATYEQYF
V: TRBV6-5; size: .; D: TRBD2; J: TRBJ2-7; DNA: TGTGCCAGCAGTTACTCGACTAGCGGGATGGGCGAGCAGTACTTC; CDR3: CASSYSTSGMGEQYF
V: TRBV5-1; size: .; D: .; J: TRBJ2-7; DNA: TGCGCCAGCAGCTCGAAAACTCCGGGACACTCCTACGAGCAGTACTTC; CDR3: CASSSKTPGHSYEQYF
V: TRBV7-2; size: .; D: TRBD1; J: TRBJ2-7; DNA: TGTGCCAGCAGCTTACAACAGGGGAAACGCTACGAGCAGTACTTC; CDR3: CASSLQQGKRYEQYF
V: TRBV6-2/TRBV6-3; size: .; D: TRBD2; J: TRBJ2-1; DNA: TGTGCCAGCAGTTACTCGACGGGACTAGCGGTCAATGAGCAGTTCTTC; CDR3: CASSYSTGLAVNEQFF
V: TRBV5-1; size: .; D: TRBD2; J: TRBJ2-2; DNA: TGCGCCAGCAGCTTACTAGCGGGAGCCTCGAACACCGGGGAGCTGTTTTTT; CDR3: CASSLLAGASNTGELFF
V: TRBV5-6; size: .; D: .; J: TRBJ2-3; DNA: TGTGCCAGCAGCTTGGTAGGGGCCGAAGATACGCAGTATTTT; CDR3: CASSLVGAEDTQYF
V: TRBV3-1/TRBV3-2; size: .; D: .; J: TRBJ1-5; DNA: TGTGCCAGCAGCCAAGAAGGCGTCGGGGGCAATCAGCCCCAGCATTTT; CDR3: CASSQEGVGGNQPQHF
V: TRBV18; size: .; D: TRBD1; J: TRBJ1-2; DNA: TGTGCCAGCTCACCACGGAGTACAGGGGGTCGGTACTATGGCTACACCTTC; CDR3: CASSPRSTGGRYYGYTF
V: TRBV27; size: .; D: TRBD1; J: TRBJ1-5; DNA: TGTGCCAGCAGTTTATCGGGACAGAGAAATCAGCCCCAGCATTTT; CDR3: CASSLSGQRNQPQHF
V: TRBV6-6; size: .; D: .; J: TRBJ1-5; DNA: TGTGCCAGCAGCACCGGGACTCGATATCAGCCCCAGCATTTT; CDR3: CASSTGTRYQPQHF
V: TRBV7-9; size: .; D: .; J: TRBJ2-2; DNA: TGTGCCAGCACCGGGCGGGGCCACGGGGAGCTGTTTTTT; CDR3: CASTGRGHGELFF